What follows are 18 T cell receptor beta chains derived from one specimen sequenced in a study of molecular identifiers for immune sequencing clone quantification. One entry per CDR3 protein, called by TCRdb with MiXCR from the PCR reads. The repertoire holds 15,000 to 20,000 distinct CDR3 sequences, around 23% seen once, with approximately 6.4% in the top ten. Sequencing was performed on naive CD8+ T cells from blood, with Jurkat cell RNA spiked in. Subset defined: FACS-sorted CD8+CD4-CCR7+CD45RA+ naive T cells. These receptors all stem from a human donor in good health. Some libraries in this study had Jurkat cell RNA spiked in.

As to this clonotype: This may come from a read error, since a much larger clone is one base off. This chain uses TRBV4-1 with TRBJ1-5, with D possibly TRBD1 on 6 matching bases. Between the trimmed V and J ends, which lost 3 bases and 6 bases, there was a span of 15 bases. CDR3 size: 15 residues. Germline CDR1 reads MGHRA; CDR2 reads YSYEKL. The CDR3 DNA follows: TGCGCCAGCAGCCACCGGGGCAGGGGTGCTCAGCCCCAGCATTTT. Translation: CASSHRGRGAQPQHF.

In its sample, this clonotype was seen many times. CDR3 sequence: CSARRHSYEQYF. The CDR3 nucleotides are TGCAGTGCTAGGAGACATTCCTACGAGCAGTACTTC. The chain recombines TRBV20-1 with TRBJ2-7, with D unresolved. V gave up 3 bases and J gave up 1 base, with 7 bases separating them. Per germline, CDR1 DFQATT and CDR2 SNEGSKA (reference sequence). The CDR3 runs 12 residues.

This clonotype was detected many times. The chain carries TRBV28 and TRBJ2-1; no firm D call. CDR3 size: 14 residues. Germline-derived CDR1 and CDR2 are MDHEN and SYDVKM. V was trimmed by 0 bases and J by 9 bases, leaving 12 bases between them. The CDR3 protein is CASSLWVEKGEQFF. CDR3 coding DNA: TGTGCCAGCAGTTTATGGGTCGAGAAGGGTGAGCAGTTCTTC.

As concerns this clonotype: A much larger clone sits a single nucleotide away, making a read error possible. Without the conserved terminal phenylalanine or tryptophan, this CDR3 likely stems from a read error. The chain links TRBV20-1 to TRBJ2-7; 10 bases align to TRBD2. Germline CDR1 DFQATT, CDR2 SNEGSKA (reference sequence). The CDR3 consists of 14 residues. J gave up 2 bases and V 2 bases, and 3 bases lay outside the gene matches. The CDR3 DNA sequence: TGCAGTGCTAGATCAACTAGCGGGGCCTACGAGCAGTACTCC. As protein: CSARSTSGAYEQYS.

Concerning this clonotype itself: A much more abundant neighbour one base away suggests this may be a read error. CDR3 sequence (DNA): TGCGCCAACAGCCAAGTGGCAGATACGCAGTATTTT. This encodes CANSQVADTQYF. This chain uses TRBV4-3 with TRBJ2-3; the D is unclear. Looked up from germline, CDR1 is LGHNA and CDR2 is YSLEER. The CDR3 has 12 amino acids.

This clonotype has a count of ten or more. This rearrangement joins TRBV7-9 to TRBJ2-7, with TRBD1 as a possible D gene (5 bases). Germline V lookup: CDR1 SEHNR, CDR2 FQNEAQ (reference sequence). This CDR3 contains 14 residues. Trimming shortened V by 6 bases and J by 3 bases, and 15 bases separated the two germline ends. In DNA, the CDR3 is TGTGCCAGCAGTTATTTTACAGGAATCTACGAGCAGTACTTC. Translated: CASSYFTGIYEQYF.

The table lists this clonotype with a few counts. The rearrangement joins TRBV6-2 or TRBV6-3 to TRBJ2-5; 9 bases fit TRBD2. The germline V gene encodes CDR1 MNHEY and CDR2 SVGEGT. V was clipped by 7 bases and J by 4 bases; unmatched bases: 7. The CDR3 length is 14 residues. The CDR3: CASTREGLLETQYF. DNA of the CDR3: TGTGCCAGCACGCGGGAGGGCCTTTTAGAGACCCAGTACTTC.

V is TRBV6-2 or TRBV6-3 and J is TRBJ1-5; D is ambiguous. Germline V gives CDR1 MNHEY, CDR2 SVGEGT. The V end was cut by 6 bases, the J end by 0 bases, with 21 bases between. The CDR3 extends over 18 amino acids. DNA for the CDR3: TGTGCCAGCAGCCCACGGACGATACGTTTTATTAGCAATCAGCCCCAGCATTTT. This translates into CASSPRTIRFISNQPQHF.

In this sample, this clonotype turned up once. The chain recombines TRBV12-3 or TRBV12-4 with TRBJ1-4; 8 nucleotides align to TRBD1. The CDR3 runs to 15 residues. The J segment lost 8 bases and the V segment lost 5 bases, leaving 10 bases of the junction unmatched. The CDR3 DNA follows: TGTGCCAGCAGTCCCCGGACAGGGTTTGACGAAAAACTGTTTTTT. Protein: CASSPRTGFDEKLFF.

By sample share, this clonotype is medium-sized. CDR3 nucleotide sequence: TGTGCCAGCAGCCTCAGGGAAACCTACGAGCAGTACTTC. The encoded protein is CASSLRETYEQYF. The genes are TRBV7-2 and TRBJ2-7; weak D call: TRBD1 (5 bases). Between the trimmed V and J ends, which lost 5 bases and 2 bases, there was a span of 10 bases. The CDR3 spans 13 residues. Germline values: CDR1 SGHTA, CDR2 FQGNSA.

In its sample, this clonotype ranks as medium-sized. The chain joins TRBV10-3 to TRBJ2-5; D is possibly TRBD1 (6 bases). The CDR3 totals 14 residues. V was trimmed by 2 bases and J by 2 bases, leaving 9 bases between them. In germline, CDR1 is ENHRY, CDR2 SYGVKD. CDR3 nucleotides: TGTGCCATCAGTGAGCTTGACAGGCAAGAGACCCAGTACTTC. Translating gives CAISELDRQETQYF.

Many counts were recorded for this clonotype. The chain carries TRBV6-2 or TRBV6-3 and TRBJ2-3; 7 positions agree with TRBD2. Germline V gene sequence: CDR1 MNHEY, CDR2 SVGEGT. The V segment lost 11 bases and the J segment 7 bases; nucleotides outside the gene matches: 9. The CDR3 sequence is 12 residues long. In nucleotides, the CDR3 is TGTGCCTCCGCGGGAGCGAGAAATACGCAGTATTTT. Amino acids: CASAGARNTQYF.

The gene calls are TRBV29-1 and TRBJ2-4; TRBD1 matches at 8 bases. CDR1 and CDR2 from the germline V gene are SQVTM and ANQGSEA. The CDR3 length is 13 residues. The J segment lost 5 bases and the V segment lost 5 bases, leaving 5 bases of the junction unmatched. As DNA, the CDR3 is TGCAGCGTTCTGGACAGGGCTGAAAACATTCAGTACTTC. Residues: CSVLDRAENIQYF. The variable domain in full, with the rest retrieved from reference TRBV29-1 and TRBJ2-4, is SAVISQKPSRDICQRGTSLTIQCQVDSQVTMMFWYRQQPGQSLTLIATANQGSEATYESGFVIDKFPISRPNLTFSTLTVSNMSPEDSSIYLCSVLDRAENIQYFGAGTRLSVL.

This clonotype was counted a few times. This chain joins TRBV29-1 and TRBJ2-7; TRBD1 matches at 9 bases. The CDR3 covers 15 residues. Germline V gives CDR1 SQVTM, CDR2 ANQGSEA. With 0 bases clipped from V and 2 bases from J, the junction kept 5 bases outside the gene matches. The CDR3 DNA sequence: TGCAGCGTTGAAGAGCTGGACAGGGGCCCCTACGAGCAGTACTTC. Its translation is CSVEELDRGPYEQYF.

In this sample, this clonotype is medium-sized. The chain joins TRBV7-9 to TRBJ2-7; TRBD2 might be the D (6 bases). V gave up 4 bases and J gave up 0 bases, with 16 bases separating them. CDR1 and CDR2 from the germline V gene are SEHNR and FQNEAQ (reference sequence). The CDR3 contains 16 residues. The CDR3 is CASSSGGIGASYEQYF. The CDR3, as DNA: TGTGCCAGCAGCTCCGGAGGGATTGGGGCCTCCTACGAGCAGTACTTC.

The table lists this clonotype with many counts. This chain joins TRBV14 and TRBJ2-1; unclear D gene. Trimming cost V 1 base and J 10 bases, with 8 bases left between them. Germline CDR1 is SGHDN and CDR2 is FVKESK. CDR3 length: 12 amino acids. For the CDR3, the DNA is TGTGCCAGCAGCCAAGTCCTATGGGAGCAGTTCTTC. This translates into CASSQVLWEQFF.

As to this clonotype: Since a much larger clone is just one base distant, this may be a read error. The chain recombines TRBV7-2 with TRBJ2-7; D may correspond to TRBD1 or TRBD2 (6 bases each). The CDR3 totals 14 residues. Germline assignment: CDR1 SGHTA and CDR2 FQGNSA. CDR3 loop: CAGSLIRGGYEQYF. The CDR3 DNA follows: TGTGCCGGCAGCTTAATCAGGGGAGGCTACGAGCAGTACTTC.

Worth noting for this clonotype: A read error may be the cause here, since a much bigger clone is one base away. V usage is TRBV7-8 and J usage is TRBJ2-7; 7 bases match TRBD2. The CDR3 has 13 residues. Germline CDR1 reads SGHVS; CDR2 reads FQNEAQ. In nucleotides, the CDR3 is TGTGCCAGCAGCCTAGGGACTACCTACGGGCAGTACTTC. It codes for CASSLGTTYGQYF.